The T cell receptor beta chain described here comes from a study of graft-versus-host responses after intestinal transplantation. Study at large: Tacrolimus and steroids were given for around 3 years to all recipients after anti-thymocyte globulin induction.

This clone was counted a few times. Its antigen remains unknown. TCRdb keeps only in-frame clones here, not all; method: immunoSEQ multiplex PCR. The sample shows some 79,000 clones, around nine tenths of them seen only once. The V end was cut by 2 bases, the J end by 7 bases, with 12 bases between. The V gene's germline CDR1 is SEHNR and CDR2 FQNEAQ (reference sequence). This CDR3 comprises 14 residues. The chain has TRBV7-9 and TRBJ1-5; TRBD1 might be the D (6 bases). This sequence was found in a human donor who received an intestinal transplant. The sample was unstimulated CD4+ T cells sorted from spleen or lymph node cells, taken before intestinal transplant. Written as DNA, the CDR3 is TGTGCCAGCAGCTTAAAGGGGGAGGGGCAGCCCCAGCATTTT. Translated: CASSLKGEGQPQHF.